These 20 T cell receptor beta chains were sequenced from one sample in a study of pediatric ulcerative colitis. The table came from immunoSEQ multiplex PCR; TCRdb's copy has only in-frame clones and leaves some out. The profile shows 55,000 to 80,000 clones, around four fifths of them singletons. The source material was blood. Source of these receptors: a boy between 10 and 17 years old with moderate ulcerative colitis.

The chain joins TRBV2 to TRBJ2-2, with a tentative D call TRBD1 (6 bases). Germline CDR1 is SNHLY and CDR2 is FYNNEI. The V end lost 0 bases, the J end lost 2 bases, and 13 bases lay between the germline ends. The CDR3 totals 17 residues. DNA of the CDR3: TGTGCCAGCAGTGAAGCCCGGACAGAACCAAACACCGGGGAGCTGTTTTTT. It translates to CASSEARTEPNTGELFF. Based on the CDR3 plus reference TRBV2 and TRBJ2-2, the full variable domain is EPEVTQTPSHQVTQMGQEVILRCVPISNHLYFYWYRQILGQKVEFLVSFYNNEISEKSEIFDDQFSVERPDGSNFTLKIRSTKLEDSAMYFCASSEARTEPNTGELFFGEGSRLTVL.

The gene calls are TRBV4-1 and TRBJ1-1, with 7 bases matching TRBD1. The CDR3 spans 17 residues. The germline gives CDR1 MGHRA, CDR2 YSYEKL. J gave up 3 bases and V 1 base, and 11 bases lay outside the gene matches. The CDR3 bases are TGCGCCAGCAGCCAAGGCTACGACAGGGAGAGGGACACTGAAGCTTTCTTT. It codes for CASSQGYDRERDTEAFF.

CDR3 DNA: TGCACCAGCAGCCTGCCCCCGGGCCATTACGAGCAGTACTTC. Translating it yields CTSSLPPGHYEQYF. This chain uses TRBV1 with TRBJ2-7. TRBV1 is annotated as a pseudogene. This CDR3 comprises 14 residues.

This clone showed up just once. This chain connects TRBV14 to TRBJ2-3; 10 nucleotides align to TRBD1. The V gene's germline CDR1 is SGHDN and CDR2 FVKESK. With 4 bases clipped from V and 3 bases from J, the junction kept 1 base outside the gene matches. The CDR3 is 14 amino acids. DNA for the CDR3: TGTGCCAGCAGCCTGGGACAGGGGACAGATACGCAGTATTTT. It codes for CASSLGQGTDTQYF.

The genes are TRBV30 and TRBJ2-2, with D unresolved. Germline CDR1 GTSNPN, CDR2 SVGIG (reference sequence). Between the trimmed V and J ends, which lost 2 bases and 2 bases, there was a span of 3 bases. The CDR3 totals 12 residues. CDR3: CAWSSNTGELFF. The CDR3 DNA follows: TGTGCCTGGAGTAGCAACACCGGGGAGCTGTTTTTT.

J is TRBJ2-5 and V is TRBV4-1; D ambiguous. V lost 0 bases and J 7 bases, leaving 12 bases between the germline ends. CDR3 length: 14 residues. CDR1 and CDR2 (germline): MGHRA, YSYEKL. The CDR3 DNA follows: TGCGCCAGCAGCCAAGATGGCCGGGTTGGGACCCAGTACTTC. It codes for CASSQDGRVGTQYF.

The chain has TRBV19 and TRBJ2-2; 10 bases match TRBD1. CDR1 LNHDA and CDR2 SQIVND come from the germline V gene (reference sequence). Trimming removed 6 bases from V and 6 bases from J; junction bases left unmatched: 10. CDR3 length: 16 residues. This CDR3 is CASSPGTGVNPGELFF. CDR3 coding DNA: TGTGCCAGTAGCCCAGGGACAGGGGTTAACCCCGGGGAGCTGTTTTTT.

This chain uses TRBV4-2 with TRBJ1-3; D might be TRBD1 (6 bases). The V end was cut by 4 bases, the J end by 4 bases, with 11 bases between. This CDR3 is built from 14 residues. Germline CDR1 and CDR2: LGHNA and YNFKEQ. The CDR3 DNA sequence: TGTGCCAGCAGCCCTTTAGGGGGGGGAAACACCATATATTTT. It codes for CASSPLGGGNTIYF.

The rearrangement links TRBV4-1 to TRBJ2-7, with 8 bases lining up with TRBD2. The ends lost 3 bases at V and 2 bases at J; junction bases unmatched: 9. The germline V gene encodes CDR1 MGHRA and CDR2 YSYEKL. This CDR3 region has 16 residues. CDR3 amino acids: CASSQITSGLPYEQYF. CDR3 bases: TGCGCCAGCAGCCAGATAACTAGCGGCCTGCCCTACGAGCAGTACTTC.

There are a few counts of this clone. V and J are TRBV27 and TRBJ1-5, with D possibly being TRBD1 (6 bases). CDR1 and CDR2 (germline): MNHEY, SMNVEV (reference sequence). Trimming left V 4 bases short and J 7 bases short, with 14 bases between. The CDR3 is made up of 14 amino acids. The CDR3 here is CASSSGTLGQPQHF. The CDR3 nucleotides are TGTGCCAGCAGTTCCGGGACATTAGGACAGCCCCAGCATTTT.

This chain joins TRBV5-1 and TRBJ1-1, with D unclear. CDR3 length: 13 amino acids. The germline gives CDR1 SGHRS, CDR2 YFSETQ. Trimming shortened V by 4 bases and J by 2 bases, and 9 bases separated the two germline ends. The CDR3 spells CASSADLNTEAFF. For the CDR3, the DNA is TGCGCCAGCAGCGCGGACCTCAACACTGAAGCTTTCTTT.

The gene calls are TRBV25-1 and TRBJ2-2; the D call may be TRBD1 or TRBD2 (5 bases each). V lost 6 bases to trimming and J lost 6 bases, with 11 bases between them. CDR3 length equals 13 residues. Germline V gene lookup returns CDR1 MGHDK and CDR2 SYGVNS. CDR3 sequence: CASRGLGAGELFF. Written as DNA, the CDR3 is TGTGCCAGCAGGGGCTTGGGGGCCGGGGAGCTGTTTTTT.

In this sample, this clone turned up a few times. The chain has TRBV2 and TRBJ1-1, with D maybe TRBD1 (5 bases). Germline CDR1 and CDR2: SNHLY and FYNNEI. V was trimmed by 7 bases and J by 3 bases, leaving 15 bases between them. The CDR3 sequence is 14 residues long. CDR3 nucleotide sequence: TGTGCCAGCATAGCTGTTCGAGGGGACACTGAAGCTTTCTTT. Protein product: CASIAVRGDTEAFF.

This chain uses TRBV2 with TRBJ2-7, with a weak D call TRBD2 (5 bases). This CDR3 has 15 residues. Looked up from germline, CDR1 is SNHLY and CDR2 is FYNNEI. Deletions cut 5 bases from V and 0 bases from J, with 14 bases between. CDR3 in amino acids: CASSYDGISSYEQYF. The CDR3 DNA follows: TGTGCCAGCAGTTACGACGGGATAAGCTCCTACGAGCAGTACTTC.

The chain has TRBV11-3 and TRBJ1-1; 8 bases align to TRBD1. After removal of 4 bases from V and 8 bases from J, the junction contained 3 bases not matched to a gene. This CDR3 has 12 amino acids. The germline V gene has CDR1 SGHNT and CDR2 YENEEA. CDR3 in amino acids: CASSSRQGEAFF. The CDR3 region has the DNA TGTGCCAGCAGCTCACGACAGGGGGAAGCTTTCTTT.

The gene calls are TRBV15 and TRBJ2-7; 9 nucleotides match TRBD2. The germline V gene has CDR1 LNHNV and CDR2 YYDKDF (reference sequence). With V trimmed by 0 bases and J by 10 bases, 4 bases remained unmatched. The CDR3 runs to 13 residues. CDR3 coding DNA: TGTGCCACCAGCAGAGAACTAGCGGGCGTACAGTACTTC. Amino acid sequence: CATSRELAGVQYF.

V gene TRBV2 combines with J gene TRBJ2-7, with TRBD2 identical over 11 bases. Unmatched junction bases numbered 7, after V lost 6 bases and J lost 9 bases. Germline-derived CDR1 and CDR2 are SNHLY and FYNNEI. The CDR3 totals 13 residues. As DNA, the CDR3 is TGTGCCAGCAGGATTACTAGCGGGAGACGGCAGTACTTC. This gives the protein CASRITSGRRQYF.

The chain has TRBV15 and TRBJ1-1; TRBD1 might be the D (6 bases). CDR1 is LNHNV, CDR2 YYDKDF, per germline (reference sequence). Trimming cost V 3 bases and J 1 base, with 9 bases left between them. The CDR3 is 14 residues long. CDR3 sequence (DNA): TGTGCCACCAGCAGTGGACAGAGGAACACTGAAGCTTTCTTT. Its protein product is CATSSGQRNTEAFF.

V is TRBV10-1 and J is TRBJ1-3; 8 nucleotides line up with TRBD1. The germline V gene has CDR1 WNHNN and CDR2 SYGVQD (reference sequence). The CDR3 loop spans 17 amino acids. Losses at the gene ends were 4 bases for V and 3 bases for J; bases not matched to a gene: 11. CDR3 coding DNA: TGCGCCAGCAGTGGGAGGAGGCAGGGGGCGCGTGGAAACACCATATATTTT. This sequence encodes CASSGRRQGARGNTIYF.

The rearrangement links TRBV10-3 to TRBJ1-1; possibly TRBD1 for D (6 bases). Germline CDR1 reads ENHRY; CDR2 reads SYGVKD. The CDR3 covers 13 residues. V lost 8 bases and J lost 6, with 16 bases in between. CDR3 coding DNA: TGTGCCATCGGCGCGGGGGCGTTCGCTGAAGCTTTCTTT. Encoded protein: CAIGAGAFAEAFF.